The present T cell receptor beta chain was sequenced within a study of regulatory T cells in long-lasting Graves disease (TCRdb year 2021). With respect to the entire study: Antithyroid drugs had been taken for less than 3 months by newly diagnosed Graves' disease patients. Patients with persistent Graves' disease were compared with patients with newly diagnosed Graves' disease using TCR sequencing and RNA sequencing of peripheral blood. The study was registered as a clinical trial and conducted in China. A total of around 35 samples underwent TCR sequencing, from about 13 patients with persistent Graves' disease and approximately 20 patients with newly diagnosed Graves' disease. Overall study outcomes, separate from this receptor: Compared with newly diagnosed patients, patients with persistent Graves' disease had lower TCR Shannon entropy and fewer highly expanded clones, which suggests clonal expansion. Preferential use of TRBV28, TRBJ1-2 and TRBJ2-5 was observed in persistent disease, whereas TRBV20-1 and TRBJ2-1 were favored in newly diagnosed disease. The authors noted that the small sample size was a limitation that may lower accuracy. Only the TCR beta chain was sequenced and analyzed. Only peripheral blood was studied, because thyroid tissue, the primary lesion, was inaccessible. Persistent patients shared more public clonotypes among themselves (2,741) than newly diagnosed patients did (about 970).

This clonotype was recorded a few times. Its specific antigen is unknown. The input lacks base qualities; no much larger clone sits a single base away. The meaning of the sample's time point label: newly diagnosed GD, antithyroid drugs for less than 3 months. RNA was extracted from PBMCs in TRIzol for both TCR sequencing and RNA sequencing. The diagnosis of Graves' disease was made according to American Thyroid Association guidelines. Patients were recruited from an endocrinology department in Xi'an, China. Each patient gave about 10 milliliters of peripheral blood, collected in an EDTA anticoagulant tube. Ficoll Paque Plus density gradient separation was used to isolate PBMCs, and no further T cell sorting was performed. RNA quality was checked with an Agilent 2100 Bioanalyzer and agarose gel, and concentration with a NanoDrop 2000. Libraries were prepared through multiplex PCR. The sample was run on an Illumina HiSeq 4000. iRepertoire HTBI primers and Arm-PCR amplification of CDR3 regions were used to construct TCR beta libraries. Gel purification was performed on PCR products prior to sequencing. On the authors' methods: Across samples, some 62 TRBV and 13 to 15 TRBJ segments were identified and used for gene usage analysis of CDR3 amino acid clonotypes. COPE and FqMerger were used to merge filtered high-quality paired reads into contigs. BLAST was used to align contigs to the IMGT TRBV, TRBD and TRBJ reference genes, and CDR3 was defined following IMGT. Highly expanded clones were defined as clonotypes with a frequency above 0.1%. Shannon entropy served as the measure of repertoire diversity, while the Gini coefficient captured V-J evenness. Public clonotypes were defined as clonotypes shared by more than one individual. The public reads were reprocessed in TCRdb via fastp at Q25 and MiXCR, keeping in-frame beta chains. Duplicate CDR3 protein sequences are folded into a single record with the most common DNA and genes. What appears here as the V and J calls and clone size reflects TCRdb's work, not the paper's. This sample comprises approximately 400,000 distinct CDR3 sequences, 15% of them detected only once. The ten biggest clones cover roughly 17% of the sample.

V loses 5 bases, J loses 0 bases, and the germline ends lie 14 bases apart. CDR1 and CDR2 are drawn from the germline V gene: SGHTA, FQGNSA. There are 15 amino acids in the CDR3, from cysteine to phenylalanine inclusive. Left in the record is the CDR3 DNA by itself, 45 bases read in frame from the first base. The data were also submitted as part of a second study, on T cells in Graves' hyperthyroidism and ophthalmopathy. Drawing on the second study: Stable Graves' hyperthyroidism was defined as the absence of progression to ophthalmopathy over 18 months of follow-up. Hyperthyroidism patients were newly diagnosed, had a disease duration of under 2 months, and were aged 18 to 65 years. Exclusion was applied to patients with uncontrolled infections, other autoimmune diseases, pregnancy or lactation. Clinical symptoms, serum thyroxine and TRAb, thyroid ultrasound, and orbital computed tomography formed the basis for the diagnoses. The TCR CDR3 was subjected to a first round of RT-PCR using the HTBI primer set and the Qiagen OneStep RT-PCR kit. Most expanded thyroid clonotypes (frequency above 0.001) were also detected in blood, a finding suggesting that blood repertoires may reflect thyroid immune responses. A 13 V-J signature model separated ophthalmopathy from stable hyperthyroidism, with around 90% sensitivity and 81.08% specificity in cross-validation and 80%/75% in testing. In validation, the model predicted progression to ophthalmopathy a median of approximately 6.6 months before onset, with approximately 68% sensitivity and 72.22% specificity. To identify distinguishing TCR V-J signatures, a discovery cohort of 100 or so patients was used, comprising roughly 45 with Graves' ophthalmopathy and 57 with stable Graves' hyperthyroidism. Whether ophthalmopathy could be predicted prospectively was tested in an independent validation cohort made up of about 18 hyperthyroidism patients plus 17 patients who later progressed to ophthalmopathy. The 100 discovery patients were randomly split 7:3 into training and test sets. Thyroid tissue and blood T-cell repertoires from over 5 Graves' hyperthyroidism patients were also compared in the study. After sampling, hyperthyroidism patients received methimazole starting at 30 mg daily, and ophthalmopathy patients received high-dose intravenous methylprednisolone. Libraries were constructed in a second round of multiplex PCR, after which size selection and purification were carried out. Sequencing of the libraries was done on an Illumina HiSeq2000 using paired-end 100 bp reads. SOAPnuke was used to process the raw data, throwing out any read that contained adapters or uncalled bases, had a mean Phred below 15, or lacked an exact constant-primer or identifier match. High-quality paired reads were merged with COPE v1.2.5, and unique nucleotide sequences were defined as clonotypes. MiTCR v1.1 was used to align the clonotypes against IMGT TRBV, TRBD and TRBJ reference segments. Analysis was restricted to V-J combinations with a frequency above 0.0001, which covered about 99% of repertoires. A TCS score was defined as the ratio of F50 (clonal expansion) to E x V (chaos), with BLOSUM62-based TCRdist applied between CDR3 peptides within each V-J. Welch's t-statistics and random forest reduced roughly 530 V-J features to some 14, which were used in a naive Bayes classifier (R e1071). No statistical method was used to set the sample size in advance, and investigators knew the group allocation. TCR Vbeta CDR3 sequencing of 120 to 150 peripheral blood samples (approximately 44 ophthalmopathy, over 70 hyperthyroidism and roughly 17 progressor patients) is reported in the paper.

The TCR sequence derives from a woman under 40 with Graves disease. Donor details come from another sample of the same person, matched by shared clones. The chain is encoded by TRBV7-2 joined to TRBJ2-7; the D gene is unclear. The specimen comprised peripheral blood mononuclear cells (PBMCs), sampled at new diagnosis, from a patient treated with antithyroid drugs. Here is the DNA: TGTGCCAGCAGCCCTAAGTTGGCATACTCCTACGAGCAGTACTTC. Translated, this gives CASSPKLAYSYEQYF.